Given below is one T cell receptor (beta chain) in context. The entry originates in a study of blood T cell repertoires in COVID-19. Across the study: Both acute and convalescent COVID-19 samples were obtained from the United States, Italy and Spain. T cells, B-cell-depleted T cells, or PBMCs provided the cDNA or gDNA that served as material.

There are 17 residues in the CDR3. Germline V lookup: CDR1 SGDLS, CDR2 YYNGEE. The V gene lost 3 bases and the J gene lost 3 bases, with 21 bases spanning the gap. Per the original methods: Amplification with reference gene primers provided the estimates of nucleated cell counts. Generated by immunoSEQ multiplex PCR, the TCRdb table keeps only in-frame clones and is missing some. That table gives V, J and clone size, and the DNA gave D and trimming. The repertoire holds some 74,000 clones, about four fifths seen once, with 4.8% in the top ten. Sequenced: peripheral blood. This TCR was sampled from a woman aged 80 or over with active or convalescent COVID-19. V is TRBV9 and J is TRBJ1-2, with TRBD1 as a possible D gene (6 bases). The CDR3 nucleotides are TGTGCCAGCAGCGCCAGACCCAGTCGGACAGAAGACTATGGCTACACCTTC. The encoded protein is CASSARPSRTEDYGYTF.